The 11 T cell receptor beta chains reported below all come from one sample, sequenced in a study of technical replicates of blood from a few donors. TCRdb keeps only in-frame clones here, not all; method: immunoSEQ multiplex PCR. The repertoire holds about 85,000 clones, with about 93% as singletons. The sample taken for sequencing was T cells isolated from PBMCs. The receptors were gathered from a human donor in good health.

The J gene is TRBJ2-7, the V gene TRBV27, with D unclear. The V gene lost 4 bases and the J gene lost 6 bases, with 13 bases spanning the gap. The CDR3 runs to 13 residues. Germline V gives CDR1 MNHEY, CDR2 SMNVEV (reference sequence). The CDR3 DNA reads TGTGCCAGCAGTTCCCCCCTACTTTTCGAGCAGTACTTC. Amino acids: CASSSPLLFEQYF.

The chain combines TRBV2 with TRBJ2-5; D is possibly TRBD2 (7 bases). The length of the CDR3 is 16 residues. Germline V gene lookup returns CDR1 SNHLY and CDR2 FYNNEI. V dropped 3 bases and J dropped 7 bases, with 21 bases sitting between them. The CDR3 DNA follows: TGTGCCAGCAGTGACCCTGGTGGGGGGGCCGGTGGGACCCAGTACTTC. Translating it yields CASSDPGGGAGGTQYF.

The chain recombines TRBV11-2 with TRBJ1-2, with 10 bases identical to TRBD1. CDR3 length equals 13 residues. The germline V gene encodes CDR1 SGHAT and CDR2 FQNNGV. The J segment lost 7 bases and the V segment lost 1 base, leaving 0 bases of the junction unmatched. CDR3 region: CASSLGDRGGYTF. The CDR3, as DNA: TGTGCCAGCAGCTTAGGGGACAGGGGTGGCTACACCTTC.

The chain links TRBV6-5 to TRBJ2-1; 11 nucleotides align to TRBD2. V lost 5 bases to trimming and J lost 12 bases; unmatched junction nucleotides: 9. The germline CDR1 and CDR2 sequences are MNHEY and SVGAGI. This CDR3 contains 14 residues. Here the CDR3 DNA reads TGTGCCAGCAGTCTAGCGGGAGGCGGTATTGTGCAGTTCTTC. Translated, it gives CASSLAGGGIVQFF.

This sequence joins TRBV10-3 and TRBJ2-5, with a weak D call TRBD1 (6 bases). This CDR3 has 16 residues. Per the germline V gene, CDR1 is ENHRY and CDR2 is SYGVKD. V lost 0 bases and J lost 1, with 12 bases in between. The CDR3 bases are TGTGCCATCAGTGAGTCCCGCGGACAGTTCCAAGAGACCCAGTACTTC. Translated: CAISESRGQFQETQYF.

The chain has TRBV6-6 and TRBJ1-1, with 7 bases lining up with TRBD1. The V segment lost 4 bases and the J segment 5 bases; nucleotides outside the gene matches: 4. The CDR3 runs to 13 residues. CDR1 and CDR2 from the germline V gene are MNHNY and SVGAGI (reference sequence). CDR3 in amino acids: CASSLAGGTEAFF. In DNA form, the CDR3 reads TGTGCCAGCAGTTTGGCAGGGGGAACTGAAGCTTTCTTT.

The chain employs TRBV7-8 and TRBJ1-1, with a tentative D call TRBD1 (5 bases). The CDR3 loop spans 18 amino acids. CDR1 and CDR2 (germline): SGHVS, FQNEAQ. Trimming cost V 4 bases and J 6 bases, with 27 bases left between them. The CDR3 is CASSSPLGWAGKAAEAFF. The CDR3 DNA follows: TGTGCCAGCAGCTCCCCCTTGGGATGGGCAGGGAAGGCCGCTGAAGCTTTCTTT. Full variable domain (missing parts from reference TRBV7-8 and TRBJ1-1): GAGVSQSPRYKVAKRGQDVALRCDPISGHVSLFWYQQALGQGPEFLTYFQNEAQLDKSGLPSDRFFAERPEGSVSTLKIQRTQQEDSAVYLCASSSPLGWAGKAAEAFFGQGTRLTVV.

The chain combines TRBV5-4 with TRBJ2-7; unclear D gene. The CDR3 runs 16 residues. Germline V gene lookup returns CDR1 SGHNT and CDR2 YYREEE (reference sequence). Trimming cost V 0 bases and J 2 bases, with 15 bases left between them. The CDR3 region has the DNA TGTGCCAGCAGCTTGGTCCGCGGCTCTTTGCCCTACGAGCAGTACTTC. Translating gives CASSLVRGSLPYEQYF.

The table lists this clone with a count of one. The genes are TRBV25-1 and TRBJ1-4; 7 nucleotides match TRBD1. V was clipped by 3 bases and J by 6 bases; unmatched bases: 10. The length of the CDR3 is 16 residues. Germline CDR1 reads MGHDK; CDR2 reads SYGVNS. The CDR3, as DNA: TGTGCCAGCAGTGATTTAAACAGGGGACGGGATGAAAAACTGTTTTTT. Protein sequence: CASSDLNRGRDEKLFF.

This chain uses TRBV2 with TRBJ1-3; 7 bases are a match to TRBD1. The CDR3 runs to 14 residues. Germline CDR1 is SNHLY and CDR2 is FYNNEI. After removal of 7 bases from V and 4 bases from J, the junction contained 7 bases not matched to a gene. CDR3 sequence reads: CASTGQAFGNTIYF. Here the CDR3 DNA reads TGTGCCAGCACAGGACAGGCGTTCGGAAACACCATATATTTT.

Here the CDR3 DNA reads TGTGCCAGTAGTATAATCTCTGTGAGGGTTGGGAACAATGAGCAGTTCTTC. This encodes CASSIISVRVGNNEQFF. The V and J genes are TRBV19 and TRBJ2-1, with a tentative D call TRBD2 (5 bases). Per the germline V gene, CDR1 is LNHDA and CDR2 is SQIVND (reference sequence). The CDR3 runs 17 residues. Deletions cut 2 bases from V and 5 bases from J, with 19 bases between.